The text below deals with one T cell receptor beta chain. It has no known antigen specificity. Base qualities are not provided; no much larger clone lies one nucleotide away. Genomic DNA was extracted with the Qiagen DNeasy kit from unsorted PBMCs and from negatively selected CD4+ and CD8+ fractions. Amplification of TCR beta CDR3 regions was done by immunoSEQ multiplex PCR with primers that anneal to V and J segments. Amplification bias was minimized using a synthetic immune receptor repertoire, and residual bias was removed computationally after sequencing. In the paper's pipeline: Repertoire diversity was quantified as the Shannon entropy index using custom Python scripts. Unsorted, CD4+ and CD8+ repertoires were examined separately, except in combined analyses, for which CD4+ and CD8+ sequences were merged in silico. TCRdb retrieved this table from immuneACCESS and kept in-frame rearrangements only. Not all clones are present; in checked studies, unresolved V genes account for under half, and no reason is known for the remainder. V and J calls and clone size follow that table, whereas D and trimming were derived from the DNA. The sample table lists approximately 31,000 clones, under 95% of them with a count of one. The ten largest clones add up to around 2.5% of the sample.

The sample is drawn from a study of PD-1 blockade in classical Hodgkin lymphoma (dated by TCRdb to 2020 to 2022). Describing the broader study: The study used TCR beta sequencing and CyTOF to define a peripheral blood immune signature of response to PD-1 blockade in classical Hodgkin lymphoma.

In the paper's terms, the time point label means: newly diagnosed, previously untreated cHL patient sample. To serve as a comparison group for the relapsed/refractory trial patients, PBMCs were sequenced from patients with newly diagnosed, previously untreated classical Hodgkin lymphoma. Peripheral blood was collected in 8 mL Vacutainer Cell Preparation Tubes, from which PBMCs were isolated by centrifugation and then cryopreserved. V lost 5 bases and J lost 1 base; the stretch between them is 8 bases long. The germline V gene provides CDR1 SGHTA and CDR2 FQGTGA. CDR3 length: 13 amino acids, cysteine to phenylalanine. Solely the CDR3 DNA is kept, with 39 bases framed from the first base. Study-level results and caveats: Baseline TCR diversity was reported to be lower in newly diagnosed patients than in healthy donors and to be lower still in relapsed/refractory patients. The study was limited to a single clinical trial cohort, and causes of repertoire differences, possibly disease activity or prior therapy, remained undefined.

Recombination linked TRBV7-3 to TRBJ1-1; TRBD1 might be the D gene, on 6 matching bases. This receptor was identified in a human donor with classical Hodgkin lymphoma. Input material: peripheral blood mononuclear cells (PBMCs). The CDR3 reads as follows: CASSPTGNTEAFF. The DNA sequence is given as TGTGCCAGCAGCCCGACAGGGAACACTGAAGCTTTCTTT.